Below, 7 T cell receptor beta chains from the same sample are listed, as sequenced in a study of PD-1 blockade in classical Hodgkin lymphoma. Sequencing used immunoSEQ multiplex PCR; TCRdb keeps in-frame clones, though not all of them. The repertoire holds nearly 60,000 clones, 80% to 95% seen once, with about 9.4% in the top ten. All patients relapsed after autologous stem cell transplantation, and brentuximab vedotin exposure varied. The input for sequencing was peripheral blood mononuclear cells (PBMCs), taken before the second cycle of nivolumab. These receptors were taken from a human donor with classical Hodgkin lymphoma.

The chain recombines TRBV5-1 with TRBJ1-4; no definite D call. This CDR3 contains 11 residues. V lost 0 bases and J lost 8, with 2 bases in between. Germline values: CDR1 SGHRS, CDR2 YFSETQ. The CDR3 region has the DNA TGCGCCAGCAGCTTGGGGGAAAAACTGTTTTTT. This codes for CASSLGEKLFF.

The chain uses TRBV2 and TRBJ1-5; D gene unclear. V lost 5 bases and J 4 bases, leaving 9 bases between the germline ends. Germline V lookup: CDR1 SNHLY, CDR2 FYNNEI. This CDR3 has 13 amino acids. The CDR3 sequence: CASSSDLNQPQHF. For the CDR3, the DNA is TGTGCCAGCAGTTCTGACTTGAATCAGCCCCAGCATTTT.

Here the CDR3 DNA reads TGTGCCAGCAGCAAAGAGGGGTGGGACTGGTACAATGAGCAGTTCTTC. Residues: CASSKEGWDWYNEQFF. This chain links TRBV9 with TRBJ2-1; weak D call: TRBD2 (6 bases). The CDR3 runs 16 residues. The germline CDR1 and CDR2 sequences are SGDLS and YYNGEE. Trimming cost V 4 bases and J 4 bases, with 18 bases left between them.

The gene calls are TRBV28 and TRBJ2-7, with 9 bases lining up with TRBD1. The CDR3 runs 15 residues. Germline V gene lookup returns CDR1 MDHEN and CDR2 SYDVKM. Trimming took 5 bases from V and 3 from J; bases not matched to a gene: 8. Written as DNA, the CDR3 is TGTGCCAGCAGTGTCGACAGGGACAGGGTCTACGAGCAGTACTTC. This codes for CASSVDRDRVYEQYF.

J is TRBJ1-4 and V is TRBV30; 7 bases align to TRBD1. The CDR3 spans 14 residues. Germline CDR1 reads GTSNPN; CDR2 reads SVGIG (reference sequence). Germline trimming cut 3 bases from V and 6 bases from J; bases unmatched to any gene: 7. The CDR3: CAWSRRGIDEKLFF. CDR3 coding DNA: TGTGCCTGGAGCCGCAGGGGGATAGATGAAAAACTGTTTTTT.

This sequence joins TRBV5-1 and TRBJ2-1; 7 bases are a match to TRBD2. V dropped 2 bases and J dropped 4; count of bases not matched to a gene: 6. CDR1 and CDR2 (germline): SGHRS, YFSETQ. The CDR3 contains 15 residues. The CDR3 reads CASSLSTSAYNEQFF. CDR3 nucleotide sequence: TGCGCCAGCAGCTTATCCACTAGCGCGTACAATGAGCAGTTCTTC.

This chain connects TRBV2 to TRBJ2-1; D gene ambiguous. V was clipped by 6 bases and J by 9 bases, with 6 bases between them. The CDR3 length is 10 residues. Germline values: CDR1 SNHLY, CDR2 FYNNEI. The CDR3 loop is CASSQSEQFF. In DNA form, the CDR3 reads TGTGCCAGCAGCCAGAGTGAGCAGTTCTTC.